Listed below are T cell receptor beta chains from one sample, sequenced in a study of blood T cells in healthy people across ages. Each CDR3 protein gets one entry after TCRdb re-called the 5' RACE reads with MiXCR. This repertoire shows more than 900,000 distinct CDR3 sequences, 20% to 25% found once; its top ten account for about 0.72%. In addition, the sample was reused for a study of T cells of mothers and their children.

The sequenced sample consisted of blood. The receptors here all came from a girl aged 2-10 years in good health. CDR3s include the opening cysteine and the closing phenylalanine or tryptophan. Each record gives: V gene, J gene, D gene, clone size, CDR3 protein, CDR3 DNA. D genes are given only for firm matches. Where a row states a size, it is once, few, many or the class of an expanded clone; other rows omit it.

TRBV12-3/TRBV12-4	TRBJ2-1	-	few	CASSVPGLAGPQFF	TGTGCCAGCAGTGTCCCGGGACTGGCTGGACCGCAGTTCTTC
TRBV7-2	TRBJ2-1	-	-	CASSLRERPSYNEQFF	TGTGCCAGCAGCCTCCGGGAGCGACCGTCCTACAATGAGCAGTTCTTC
TRBV7-9	TRBJ1-2	TRBD1	few	CASSPVGQEGYGYTF	TGTGCCAGCAGCCCCGTAGGACAGGAGGGGTATGGCTACACCTTC
TRBV5-1	TRBJ1-3	-	few	CASSLDREGNTIYF	TGCGCCAGCAGCTTGGACAGAGAAGGAAACACCATATATTTT
TRBV6-5	TRBJ2-5	-	-	CASSYDWVGETQYF	TGTGCCAGCAGTTACGATTGGGTTGGAGAGACCCAGTACTTC
TRBV20-1	TRBJ1-1	-	-	CSALPMGQGDTEAFF	TGCAGTGCTCTGCCAATGGGACAAGGCGACACTGAAGCTTTCTTT
TRBV7-9	TRBJ1-4	TRBD1	-	CASSKLPQGDDEKLFF	TGTGCCAGCAGCAAATTACCTCAGGGGGACGATGAAAAACTGTTTTTT
TRBV18	TRBJ1-4	TRBD1	few	CASSPFSQGANEKLFF	TGTGCCAGCTCACCGTTTTCACAGGGGGCGAATGAAAAACTGTTTTTT
TRBV12-3/TRBV12-4	TRBJ1-1	-	few	CASRRPDPEAFF	TGTGCCAGCCGTAGGCCGGATCCCGAAGCTTTCTTT
TRBV15	TRBJ2-7	-	few	CATSRDLGGEQYF	TGTGCCACCAGCAGAGATCTGGGGGGCGAGCAGTACTTC
TRBV11-1	TRBJ2-7	TRBD1	-	CASSFPLAGGYEQYF	TGTGCCAGCAGCTTCCCCTTGGCAGGGGGCTACGAGCAGTACTTC
TRBV5-1	TRBJ1-6	-	few	CASSPLGPSPLHF	TGCGCCAGCAGCCCATTGGGTCCTTCTCCCCTCCACTTT
TRBV7-3	TRBJ2-1	TRBD1	-	CASSSSVGTGSNEQFF	TGTGCCAGCAGCTCGAGCGTGGGGACAGGTAGTAATGAGCAGTTCTTC
TRBV7-9	TRBJ2-1	-	few	CASSLSGGLYNEQFF	TGTGCCAGCAGCTTATCTGGCGGCCTCTACAATGAGCAGTTCTTC
TRBV3-1	TRBJ2-4	-	few	CASSPNLGGFVNIQYF	TGTGCCAGCAGCCCAAATCTAGGGGGGTTCGTCAACATTCAGTACTTC
TRBV28	TRBJ1-1	-	few	CASSSPLALNTEAFF	TGTGCCAGCAGTTCCCCCCTTGCCTTGAACACTGAAGCTTTCTTT
TRBV6-1	TRBJ1-5	-	-	CASSQSGTFQPQHF	TGTGCCAGCAGTCAGAGCGGTACCTTTCAGCCCCAGCATTTT
TRBV29-1	TRBJ1-4	-	-	CSAAQGSNEKLFF	TGCAGCGCGGCACAGGGTAGCAATGAAAAACTGTTTTTT
TRBV4-3	TRBJ2-5	-	-	CASSQDLVAGEFF	TGCGCCAGCAGCCAAGATTTGGTCGCCGGAGAGTTCTTC
TRBV7-6	TRBJ1-4	-	-	CASSWSRGAGDEKLFF	TGTGCCAGCAGCTGGAGTAGGGGGGCGGGAGATGAAAAACTGTTTTTT
TRBV7-9	TRBJ2-5	TRBD2	few	CASSPKGLAVQETQYF	TGTGCCAGCAGCCCAAAGGGACTAGCGGTACAAGAGACCCAGTACTTC
TRBV29-1	TRBJ2-2	-	-	CSVQESYQGGELFF	TGCAGCGTTCAGGAGAGTTACCAGGGCGGGGAGCTGTTTTTT
TRBV3-1	TRBJ2-5	-	-	CASSTDRGGVKKGAQYF	TGTGCCAGCAGTACTGACAGGGGAGGGGTCAAGAAGGGGGCCCAGTACTTC
TRBV11-3	TRBJ2-3	TRBD2	-	CASSITSGGAGDTQYF	TGTGCCAGCAGCATCACTAGCGGGGGGGCAGGGGATACGCAGTATTTT
TRBV10-1	TRBJ2-1	TRBD2	-	CASSESMAGGPYNEQFF	TGCGCCAGCAGTGAGTCTATGGCGGGAGGGCCATACAATGAGCAGTTCTTC
TRBV6-1	TRBJ2-1	-	-	CASSEIGGEQFF	TGTGCCAGCAGTGAAATAGGTGGTGAGCAGTTCTTC
TRBV7-2	TRBJ2-3	-	-	CASSPLQDTQYF	TGTGCCAGCAGCCCCCTCCAAGATACGCAGTATTTT
TRBV12-3/TRBV12-4	TRBJ2-3	TRBD2	-	CASSFVGGGTSDTQYF	TGTGCCAGCAGTTTTGTGGGGGGGGGGACCTCAGATACGCAGTATTTT
TRBV20-1	TRBJ2-5	TRBD2	few	CSASTSGAQETQYF	TGCAGTGCTTCTACAAGCGGGGCCCAAGAGACCCAGTACTTC
TRBV27	TRBJ1-4	-	-	CASSSRSSGRKLFF	TGTGCCAGCAGTTCCCGGTCCAGCGGTAGAAAACTGTTTTTT
TRBV6-5	TRBJ1-2	-	-	CASSFQGGYTF	TGTGCCAGCAGTTTTCAGGGAGGCTACACCTTC